These T cell receptor beta chains were read from a single sample in a study of siplizumab effects on memory and regulatory T cells. Their specific antigens are unknown. Here immunoSEQ multiplex PCR was the method, and the copy in TCRdb shows in-frame clones only, minus some. This table holds more than 6,500 clones, approximately 34% found once. The sequenced sample consisted of CFSE-low (dividing) CD8+ T cells sorted from an allogeneic mixed lymphocyte reaction. The source of these receptors is a human donor in good health; the cells came from an allogeneic mixed lymphocyte reaction. The CDR3 runs from the conserved cysteine through the conserved F or W. A D gene is named only where the DNA matches it firmly. Only some rows state a clone size, as once, few, many or a class for expanded clones.

D	V	J	size	CDR3	DNA
.	TRBV6-5	TRBJ2-5	.	CASSYSVWDNQETQYF	TGTGCCAGCAGTTACTCGGTTTGGGACAACCAAGAGACCCAGTACTTC
.	TRBV2	TRBJ2-7	medium-sized	CASSEIGGGYEQYF	TGTGCCAGCAGTGAAATTGGGGGCGGCTACGAGCAGTACTTC
TRBD2	TRBV9	TRBJ2-5	.	CASSASGRSQETQYF	TGTGCCAGCAGCGCGAGCGGGAGGAGTCAAGAGACCCAGTACTTC
.	TRBV5-1	TRBJ2-2	.	CASSFNGGTNTGELFF	TGCGCCAGCAGCTTTAATGGCGGTACGAACACCGGGGAGCTGTTTTTT
.	TRBV5-4	TRBJ2-3	.	CASSSEYRRTDTQYF	TGTGCCAGCAGCTCAGAATATCGTCGCACAGATACGCAGTATTTT
.	TRBV11-2	TRBJ1-1	few	CASSLPMNTEAFF	TGTGCCAGCAGCTTGCCTATGAACACTGAAGCTTTCTTT
.	TRBV6-6	TRBJ1-5	.	CASTTSLGESQHF	TGTGCCAGCACCACCTCGCTGGGTGAGTCCCAGCATTTT
.	TRBV2	TRBJ2-3	.	CATLGGSTDTQYF	TGTGCCACTTTAGGAGGGAGCACAGATACGCAGTATTTT
.	TRBV5-6	TRBJ2-7	.	CASSLRGTGFGEQYF	TGTGCCAGCAGCTTGAGGGGAACAGGGTTCGGCGAGCAGTACTTC
TRBD1	TRBV6-1	TRBJ1-2	.	CASSQTGNYGYTF	TGTGCCAGCAGTCAGACAGGGAACTATGGCTACACCTTC
.	TRBV6-5	TRBJ2-1	.	CASSPGLPYDEQFF	TGTGCCAGCAGCCCCGGACTGCCTTACGATGAGCAGTTCTTC
TRBD1	TRBV5-8	TRBJ1-4	few	CASSARTGGIEKLFF	TGTGCCAGCAGCGCAAGGACAGGGGGAATTGAAAAACTGTTTTTT
.	TRBV19	TRBJ2-3	.	CASSLKDSPADTQYF	TGTGCCAGTAGTTTGAAGGACTCCCCAGCAGATACGCAGTATTTT
.	TRBV6-1	TRBJ2-3	.	CASSLTSGTDTQYF	TGTGCCAGCAGTCTAACCTCCGGGACAGATACGCAGTATTTT
.	TRBV19	TRBJ1-2	.	CASSAYRDTNLYGYTF	TGTGCCAGTAGTGCGTACCGGGACACAAACCTTTATGGCTACACCTTC
.	TRBV11-2	TRBJ2-7	.	CASSLFYSSNYEQYF	TGTGCCAGCAGCTTATTCTATTCCTCGAACTACGAGCAGTACTTC
TRBD2	TRBV4-1	TRBJ2-2	.	CASTSGAYIETGELFF	TGCGCCAGCACTAGCGGGGCCTATATCGAGACCGGGGAGCTGTTTTTT
.	TRBV11-1	TRBJ2-1	.	CASSLVFTDYNEQFF	TGTGCCAGCAGCTTAGTGTTTACGGATTACAATGAGCAGTTCTTC
TRBD2	TRBV29-1	TRBJ2-1	medium-sized	CSVVYLAGDNEQFF	TGCAGCGTTGTCTATCTAGCGGGAGACAATGAGCAGTTCTTC
.	TRBV28	TRBJ1-6	.	CASRRRFSYNSPLHF	TGTGCCAGCAGACGCAGGTTCTCCTATAATTCACCCCTCCACTTT
.	TRBV28	TRBJ2-7	once	CASSWLSKAEQYF	TGTGCCAGCAGTTGGTTATCCAAGGCCGAGCAGTACTTC
.	TRBV18	TRBJ2-7	medium-sized	CASSPAGVEQYF	TGTGCCAGCTCACCAGCAGGTGTCGAGCAGTACTTC
.	TRBV19	TRBJ2-7	few	CASSISGAYEQYF	TGTGCCAGTAGTATTAGCGGAGCCTACGAGCAGTACTTC
.	TRBV5-4	TRBJ2-2	.	CASSLGVGMGELFF	TGTGCCAGCAGCTTAGGCGTGGGGATGGGGGAGCTGTTTTTT
.	TRBV27	TRBJ2-1	medium-sized	CASRRGSPDSYNEQFF	TGTGCCAGCAGGAGGGGGTCTCCTGACTCCTACAATGAGCAGTTCTTC
.	TRBV29-1	TRBJ2-3	.	CSVEYRDSPPAQYF	TGCAGCGTTGAATACCGGGACTCTCCACCGGCGCAGTATTTT
.	TRBV5-1	TRBJ2-5	.	CASRSVFREETQYF	TGCGCCAGCAGAAGCGTATTTCGGGAAGAGACCCAGTACTTC
.	TRBV4-2	TRBJ2-5	.	CASSQEGAGSGAQYF	TGTGCCAGCAGCCAAGAAGGAGCGGGCTCTGGGGCCCAGTACTTC
.	TRBV7-6	TRBJ1-1	.	CASSLDVNMNTEAFF	TGTGCCAGCAGCTTAGACGTAAACATGAACACTGAAGCTTTCTTT
TRBD1	TRBV7-2	TRBJ2-7	few	CASSSLSGGYSYEQYF	TGTGCCAGCAGCTCCCTCTCAGGGGGATACTCCTACGAGCAGTACTTC
.	TRBV19	TRBJ1-1	.	CASSIEEGWNTEAFF	TGTGCCAGTAGTATAGAGGAGGGATGGAACACTGAAGCTTTCTTT
.	TRBV13	TRBJ2-7	.	CASRPRVASYEQYF	TGTGCCAGCAGGCCCCGGGTGGCCTCCTACGAGCAGTACTTC
TRBD1	TRBV7-9	TRBJ2-1	.	CASSLLLDRVNEQFF	TGTGCCAGCAGCTTACTACTGGACAGGGTCAATGAGCAGTTCTTC